One and the same sample provided the 25 T cell receptor beta chains below, sequenced in a study of early T cells in non-severe SARS-CoV-2 infection. TCRdb ran MiXCR on the 5' RACE reads and lists one entry per CDR3 protein. This table has 25,000 to 35,000 distinct CDR3 sequences, over 5% appearing once. The sequenced sample was whole blood. The receptors come from an adult who was a healthcare worker with PCR-confirmed SARS-CoV-2 infection or an uninfected control (not recorded which).

This clonotype was seen many times. This rearrangement joins TRBV12-3 or TRBV12-4 to TRBJ2-6; D call uncertain. V lost 3 bases and J lost 1, with 4 bases in between. The CDR3 length is 14 residues. CDR3 region: CASSLGSGANVLTF. DNA for the CDR3: TGTGCCAGCAGTTTGGGGTCTGGGGCCAACGTCCTGACTTTC.

The chain combines TRBV18 with TRBJ1-1; the D gene is possibly TRBD1 (5 bases). The ends were cut back, 0 bases at V and 1 base at J, with 12 bases in the middle. CDR1 and CDR2 from the germline V gene are KGHSH and LQKENI. The CDR3 consists of 16 residues. The CDR3 sequence: CASSPPGGRGNTEAFF. CDR3 coding DNA: TGTGCCAGCTCACCACCAGGAGGGAGGGGGAACACTGAAGCTTTCTTT.

This clonotype showed up just a few times. The V call is TRBV3-1, the J call TRBJ2-1; 8 nucleotides align to TRBD2. The V gene's germline CDR1 is LGHDT and CDR2 YNNKEL (reference sequence). V shed 4 bases and J 9 bases; nucleotides not matched to a gene: 8. This CDR3 is 14 amino acids long. The CDR3 loop is CASSPPKRECEQFF. The CDR3 region has the DNA TGTGCCAGCAGCCCCCCGAAGCGGGAGTGTGAGCAGTTCTTC.

This clonotype was seen many times. The chain couples TRBV18 to TRBJ2-7; 7 bases map to TRBD1. Germline lookup yields CDR1 KGHSH and CDR2 LQKENI. The trim removed 3 bases at V and 6 bases at J, leaving 11 bases unmatched. The CDR3 contains 15 residues. CDR3 amino acids: CASSPPGTVYIEQYF. The DNA for the CDR3 is TGTGCCAGCTCACCGCCCGGGACAGTCTATATCGAGCAGTACTTC. Together with reference TRBV18 and TRBJ2-7, the CDR3 gives the full variable domain: NAGVMQNPRHLVRRRGQEARLRCSPMKGHSHVYWYRQLPEEGLKFMVYLQKENIIDESGMPKERFSAEFPKEGPSILRIQQVVRGDSAAYFCASSPPGTVYIEQYFGPGTRLTVT.

This clonotype was detected ten times or more. The rearrangement uses TRBV10-3 and TRBJ2-7; possible D gene TRBD1, 6 bases. The CDR3 totals 12 residues. In germline, CDR1 is ENHRY, CDR2 SYGVKD. The V end was cut by 3 bases, the J end by 3 bases, with 6 bases between. CDR3 protein: CAISEQGYEQYF. CDR3 nucleotides: TGTGCCATCAGTGAACAGGGCTACGAGCAGTACTTC.

The gene calls are TRBV19 and TRBJ1-5; D is unresolved. This CDR3 contains 15 residues. CDR1 and CDR2 (germline): LNHDA, SQIVND (reference sequence). Trimming stripped 1 base from V and 5 bases from J, with 12 bases between. CDR3 nucleotides: TGTGCCAGTAGTATAGGAGGGCCAGCTGATCAGCCCCAGCATTTT. This sequence encodes CASSIGGPADQPQHF.

The table lists this clonotype with many counts. V usage is TRBV10-3 and J usage is TRBJ1-1; D gene unclear. V lost 6 bases and J lost 1, with 12 bases in between. Germline V gene sequence: CDR1 ENHRY, CDR2 SYGVKD. CDR3 length: 14 amino acids. The CDR3 DNA is TGTGCCATCAGGAGTGGGGAGGGGAACACTGAAGCTTTCTTT. It codes for CAIRSGEGNTEAFF.

This clonotype was counted ten times or more. This chain joins TRBV28 and TRBJ1-2; TRBD1 matches 8 bases. Germline trimming cut 5 bases from V and 8 bases from J; bases unmatched to any gene: 19. The CDR3 sequence is 17 residues long. Germline CDR1 and CDR2: MDHEN and SYDVKM. The CDR3 sequence: CASSPAPGQARGRGYTF. CDR3 DNA sequence: TGTGCCAGCAGTCCGGCGCCGGGACAGGCCCGGGGACGGGGCTACACCTTC.

This clonotype was seen repeatedly, ten times or more. This chain uses TRBV12-3 or TRBV12-4 with TRBJ2-4, with D maybe TRBD2 (7 bases). The CDR3 covers 17 residues. The V end was cut by 4 bases, the J end by 1 base, with 17 bases between. The CDR3 reads CASSSRGAPGAKNIQYF. CDR3 nucleotides: TGTGCCAGCAGTTCTCGGGGGGCCCCCGGGGCCAAAAACATTCAGTACTTC.

This clonotype occurred a few times. The chain carries TRBV6-6 and TRBJ2-3; D ambiguous. Germline assignment: CDR1 MNHNY and CDR2 SVGAGI (reference sequence). The CDR3 sequence is 12 residues long. V was clipped by 2 bases and J by 4 bases, with 4 bases between them. CDR3 DNA: TGTGCCAGCAGTTACCTAGCAGATACGCAGTATTTT. Its protein product is CASSYLADTQYF.

This clonotype was detected ten times or more. V and J are TRBV24-1 and TRBJ1-5; unclear D gene. CDR3 length equals 17 residues. The germline V and J ends were trimmed by 9 bases and 0 bases, with 20 bases remaining between them. The germline V gene encodes CDR1 KGHDR and CDR2 SFDVKD. This CDR3 reads CATHPQQKRYSNQPQHF. The CDR3 DNA is TGTGCCACCCACCCACAACAGAAAAGATATAGCAATCAGCCCCAGCATTTT.

This clonotype was seen ten or more times. The chain recombines TRBV29-1 with TRBJ2-1; no reliable D call. This CDR3 is 16 amino acids long. Germline values: CDR1 SQVTM, CDR2 ANQGSEA. With 1 base removed from V and 1 base from J, the gap between germline ends came to 14 bases. The CDR3 sequence is CSVEGIPIRSYNEQFF. The CDR3 bases are TGCAGCGTTGAAGGCATTCCGATACGGTCCTACAATGAGCAGTTCTTC.

In DNA form, the CDR3 reads TGCGCCAGCACCGTCGACAGTCAAGAGACCCAGTACTTC. It yields the protein CASTVDSQETQYF. The chain uses TRBV5-1 and TRBJ2-5, with a possible D match to TRBD1 (5 bases). This CDR3 has 13 residues. The V end lost 6 bases, the J end lost 2 bases, and 11 bases lay between the germline ends. Germline V gene sequence: CDR1 SGHRS, CDR2 YFSETQ.

The table lists this clonotype with a count of one. This chain joins TRBV15 and TRBJ2-2; D uncertain. Trimming shortened V by 0 bases and J by 0 bases, and 8 bases separated the two germline ends. The CDR3 spans 16 residues. The V gene's germline CDR1 is LNHNV and CDR2 YYDKDF (reference sequence). CDR3 in amino acids: CATSRDSKPNTGELFF. CDR3 bases: TGTGCCACCAGCAGAGATTCAAAACCGAACACCGGGGAGCTGTTTTTT.

This clonotype was seen repeatedly, ten times or more. CDR3 in amino acids: CAISDPSGGYRRETQYF. CDR3 nucleotides: TGTGCCATCAGTGACCCTAGCGGGGGATACCGCCGGGAGACCCAGTACTTC. V usage is TRBV10-3 and J usage is TRBJ2-5; 10 bases line up with TRBD2. CDR3 length equals 17 residues. V shed 3 bases and J 5 bases; nucleotides not matched to a gene: 12. Germline V gene sequence: CDR1 ENHRY, CDR2 SYGVKD.

The sample holds a few counts of this clonotype. This chain connects TRBV7-9 to TRBJ2-7; 10 nucleotides align to TRBD2. The CDR3 is 12 residues long. J lost 9 bases, V lost 1 base, and 0 bases had no gene match. CDR1 is SEHNR and CDR2 is FQNEAQ in the germline V gene (reference sequence). CDR3 loop: CASSLVAGGQYF. The CDR3 coding sequence is TGTGCCAGCAGCTTAGTAGCGGGAGGGCAGTACTTC.

The chain employs TRBV20-1 and TRBJ2-5; D possibly corresponds to TRBD2 (6 bases). The V end lost 6 bases, the J end lost 0 bases, and 17 bases lay between the germline ends. The CDR3 runs 15 residues. Per the germline V gene, CDR1 is DFQATT and CDR2 is SNEGSKA (reference sequence). The DNA for the CDR3 is TGCAGTGCAAAAGGAGGGGCCATCTACCAAGAGACCCAGTACTTC. Its protein product is CSAKGGAIYQETQYF.

This clonotype occurred a few times. The chain recombines TRBV29-1 with TRBJ2-2, with 10 bases matching TRBD2. Germline trimming cut 7 bases from V and 8 bases from J; bases unmatched to any gene: 7. The CDR3 runs 13 residues. The germline gives CDR1 SQVTM, CDR2 ANQGSEA. This CDR3 reads CSAIAGGGGELFF. DNA for the CDR3: TGCAGCGCCATAGCGGGAGGCGGAGGGGAGCTGTTTTTT.

This clonotype has a count of ten or more. This chain joins TRBV12-3 or TRBV12-4 and TRBJ2-5; 10 nucleotides agree with TRBD1. The CDR3 totals 17 residues. Trimming removed 4 bases from V and 1 base from J; junction bases left unmatched: 9. The CDR3 DNA reads TGTGCCAGCAGTTCATCATCCGGGACAGGGGTCCAAGAGACCCAGTACTTC. Its translation: CASSSSSGTGVQETQYF.

This clonotype was counted a few times. Written as DNA, the CDR3 is TGTGCCAGCAGTTCGCACCCAGGGGTTCAAGGCTATGGCTACACCTTC. It encodes CASSSHPGVQGYGYTF. The chain employs TRBV27 and TRBJ1-2; possibly TRBD1 for D (6 bases). Looked up from germline, CDR1 is MNHEY and CDR2 is SMNVEV (reference sequence). Deletions cut 4 bases from V and 4 bases from J, with 19 bases between. CDR3 length equals 16 residues.

This clonotype was counted between two and nine times. The rearrangement joins TRBV11-3 to TRBJ1-1; 8 positions agree with TRBD1. CDR1 and CDR2 (germline): SGHNT, YENEEA. V shed 3 bases, J shed 5 bases, and the junction held 11 bases outside the gene matches. There are 16 residues in the CDR3. CDR3 DNA: TGTGCCAGCAGCTTTGCTCTGACAGGGGAGGAAACTGAAGCTTTCTTT. Translated, it gives CASSFALTGEETEAFF.

The table lists this clonotype with many counts. The chain has TRBV7-9 and TRBJ1-1; D unclear. Germline V gives CDR1 SEHNR, CDR2 FQNEAQ (reference sequence). There are 14 residues in the CDR3. V was cut by 5 bases and J by 4 bases, with 14 bases left in between. The CDR3 nucleotides are TGTGCCAGCAGCCCCAACGCGGGAGGCACTGAAGCTTTCTTT. Translating gives CASSPNAGGTEAFF.

This clonotype has at least ten counts. The gene calls are TRBV7-6 and TRBJ2-3, with D perhaps TRBD1 (6 bases). This CDR3 spans 12 amino acids. The germline V gene has CDR1 SGHVS and CDR2 FNYEAQ. The V end was cut by 5 bases, the J end by 7 bases, with 10 bases between. CDR3 sequence: CASSQTGYTQYF. The CDR3 nucleotides are TGTGCCAGCAGCCAAACAGGGTATACGCAGTATTTT.

This clonotype has a handful of counts. The chain links TRBV7-8 to TRBJ2-3; the D gene could be TRBD1 or TRBD2 (5 bases each). The CDR3 extends over 14 amino acids. V gave up 4 bases and J gave up 5 bases, with 13 bases separating them. Germline CDR1 SGHVS, CDR2 FQNEAQ. CDR3 nucleotide sequence: TGTGCCAGCAGCTCGGGGACCTTAGGAGATACGCAGTATTTT. Its protein is CASSSGTLGDTQYF. Full variable domain (remainder filled in from reference TRBV7-8 and TRBJ2-3): GAGVSQSPRYKVAKRGQDVALRCDPISGHVSLFWYQQALGQGPEFLTYFQNEAQLDKSGLPSDRFFAERPEGSVSTLKIQRTQQEDSAVYLCASSSGTLGDTQYFGPGTRLTVL.

This clonotype was detected many times. The rearrangement joins TRBV29-1 to TRBJ2-3; D uncertain. Per germline, CDR1 SQVTM and CDR2 ANQGSEA. This CDR3 spans 11 amino acids. The CDR3 reads CSSDSTDTQYF. The CDR3 DNA sequence: TGCAGTTCGGACAGCACAGATACGCAGTATTTT.